The sample holds many counts of the clone carrying this T cell receptor beta chain. Its antigen remains unidentified. At one of its ends the junction is not consistent with the germline gene, which may arise from a read error. The CDR3 covers 14 residues. Germline-derived CDR1 and CDR2 are SGHRS and YFSETQ. The time point: persistent/refractory GD, antithyroid drugs over 5 years with positive TRAb. RNA from PBMCs was the source of the TCR library. Xi'an, China, was home to the endocrinology department that provided patients. Relying on iRepertoire HTBI primers and Arm-PCR of CDR3 regions, the team built TCR beta libraries. Via MiXCR, TCRdb re-called the multiplex PCR reads, giving one row per CDR3 protein. The table lists approximately 400,000 distinct CDR3 sequences, roughly a quarter of them singletons, with approximately 25% in the top ten. This sample is part of a study of regulatory T cells in long-lasting Graves disease.

Overall study findings and caveats: The number of shared public clonotypes was higher in persistent patients (about 2,700) than new patients (just over 950).

The sequence was obtained from a female donor with Graves disease. The J gene is TRBJ1-1, the V gene TRBV5-1, with D unresolved. The starting material was peripheral blood mononuclear cells (PBMCs), obtained when the disease was refractory, from a patient treated with antithyroid drugs. The CDR3 nucleotides read TGTGCCAGCAGCTTGTTGGTAGGGAACACTGAAGCTTTCTTT. This translates into CASSLLVGNTEAFF.